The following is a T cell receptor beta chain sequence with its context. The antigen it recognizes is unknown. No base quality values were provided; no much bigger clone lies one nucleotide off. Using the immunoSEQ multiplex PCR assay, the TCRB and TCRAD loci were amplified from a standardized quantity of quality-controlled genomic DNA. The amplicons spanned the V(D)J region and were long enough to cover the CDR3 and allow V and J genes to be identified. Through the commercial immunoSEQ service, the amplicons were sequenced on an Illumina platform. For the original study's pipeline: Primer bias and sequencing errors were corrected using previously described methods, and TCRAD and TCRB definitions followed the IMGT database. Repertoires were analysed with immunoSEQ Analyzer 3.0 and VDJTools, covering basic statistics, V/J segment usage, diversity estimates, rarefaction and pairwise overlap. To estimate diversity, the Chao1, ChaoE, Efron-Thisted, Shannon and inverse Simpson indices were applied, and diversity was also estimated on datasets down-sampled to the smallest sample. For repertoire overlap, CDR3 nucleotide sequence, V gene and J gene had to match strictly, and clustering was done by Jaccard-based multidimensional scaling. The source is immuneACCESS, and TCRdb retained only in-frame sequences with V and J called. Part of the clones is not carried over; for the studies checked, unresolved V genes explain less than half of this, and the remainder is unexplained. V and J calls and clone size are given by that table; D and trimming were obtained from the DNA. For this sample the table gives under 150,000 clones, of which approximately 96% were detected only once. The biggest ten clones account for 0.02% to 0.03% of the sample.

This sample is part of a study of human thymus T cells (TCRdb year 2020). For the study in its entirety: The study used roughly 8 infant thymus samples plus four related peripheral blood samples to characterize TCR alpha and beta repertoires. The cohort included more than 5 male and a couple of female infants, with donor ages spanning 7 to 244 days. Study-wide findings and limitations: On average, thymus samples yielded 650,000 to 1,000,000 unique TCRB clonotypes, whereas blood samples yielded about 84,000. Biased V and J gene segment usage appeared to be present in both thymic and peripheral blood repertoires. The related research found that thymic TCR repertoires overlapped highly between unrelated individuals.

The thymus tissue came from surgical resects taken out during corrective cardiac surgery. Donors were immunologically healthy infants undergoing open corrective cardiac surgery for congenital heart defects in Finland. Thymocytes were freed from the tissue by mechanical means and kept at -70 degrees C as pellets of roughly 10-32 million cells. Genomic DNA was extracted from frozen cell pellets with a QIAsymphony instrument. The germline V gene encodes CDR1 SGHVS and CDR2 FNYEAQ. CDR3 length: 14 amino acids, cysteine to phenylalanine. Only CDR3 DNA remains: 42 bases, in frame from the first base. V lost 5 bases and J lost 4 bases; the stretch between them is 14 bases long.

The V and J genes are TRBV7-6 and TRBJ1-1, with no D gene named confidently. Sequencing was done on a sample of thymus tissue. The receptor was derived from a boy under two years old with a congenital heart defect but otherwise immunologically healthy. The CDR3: CASSPRVGPTEAFF. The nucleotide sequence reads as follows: TGTGCCAGCAGCCCACGGGTAGGCCCCACTGAAGCTTTCTTT.